These 16 T cell receptor beta chains originate from one sample sequenced in a study of blood T cell repertoires in COVID-19. The protocol was immunoSEQ multiplex PCR, while the TCRdb copy is restricted to in-frame clones and leaves out a portion. The repertoire holds about 68,000 clones, with 85% to 90% as singletons. Specimen: peripheral blood. The receptors were sampled from a man between 45 and 60 years old with acute or convalescent COVID-19.

This clone was seen only a few times. The gene calls are TRBV29-1 and TRBJ1-2; TRBD1 matches at 10 bases. The CDR3 length is 15 residues. J gave up 0 bases and V 2 bases, and 3 bases lay outside the gene matches. Looked up from germline, CDR1 is SQVTM and CDR2 is ANQGSEA. CDR3: CSVERDRGTNYGYTF. Here the CDR3 DNA reads TGCAGCGTTGAACGGGACAGGGGCACTAACTATGGCTACACCTTC.

The chain recombines TRBV3-1 (or the pseudogene TRBV3-2) with TRBJ1-5; D is ambiguous. Germline values: CDR1 LGHDT, CDR2 YNNKEL (reference sequence). The CDR3 runs to 16 residues. V gave up 2 bases and J gave up 2 bases, with 13 bases separating them. The CDR3: CASSQHSNQGNQPQHF. CDR3 DNA sequence: TGTGCCAGCAGCCAACACAGCAATCAGGGCAATCAGCCCCAGCATTTT.

This sequence joins TRBV27 and TRBJ1-2; maybe TRBD1 (5 bases). Germline assignment: CDR1 MNHEY and CDR2 SMNVEV (reference sequence). The CDR3 sequence is 15 residues long. V shed 5 bases and J shed 5 bases, with 18 bases lying between them. The CDR3 bases are TGTGCCAGCAGTGCCTCACAGGCGATTCCGTATGGCTACACCTTC. Its translation is CASSASQAIPYGYTF.

The chain links TRBV28 to TRBJ1-4; D not certain. The CDR3 loop spans 14 amino acids. V dropped 3 bases and J dropped 0 bases, with 5 bases sitting between them. Germline V lookup: CDR1 MDHEN, CDR2 SYDVKM. CDR3: CASSLVATNEKLFF. CDR3 coding DNA: TGTGCCAGCAGTTTGGTAGCAACTAATGAAAAACTGTTTTTT.

The CDR3 spells CASSFGSGAGDTQYF. For the CDR3, the DNA is TGTGCCAGCAGCTTTGGGAGCGGGGCCGGGGATACGCAGTATTTT. The chain has TRBV5-5 and TRBJ2-3; TRBD2 agrees at 7 bases. This CDR3 region has 15 residues. V gave up 2 bases and J gave up 6 bases; unmatched junction bases: 9. The germline gives CDR1 SGHKS, CDR2 YYEKEE (reference sequence).

V usage is TRBV28 and J usage is TRBJ2-3; 12 positions match TRBD2. Looked up from germline, CDR1 is MDHEN and CDR2 is SYDVKM. V gave up 6 bases and J gave up 2 bases; unmatched junction bases: 6. There are 16 residues in the CDR3. CDR3 DNA sequence: TGTGCCAGCAGGTCTTGGACTAGCGGGAACACAGATACGCAGTATTTT. Amino acids: CASRSWTSGNTDTQYF.

V is TRBV7-9 and J is TRBJ2-2, with TRBD1 matching over 8 bases. Germline-derived CDR1 and CDR2 are SEHNR and FQNEAQ (reference sequence). The CDR3 spans 13 residues. V was clipped by 8 bases and J by 7 bases; unmatched bases: 6. Here the CDR3 DNA reads TGTGCCAGCCGCTACAGGGGGAGCGGGGAGCTGTTTTTT. As protein: CASRYRGSGELFF.

The V gene is TRBV5-1, the J gene TRBJ2-1, with 10 bases fitting TRBD2. CDR3 length: 15 amino acids. J was trimmed by 2 bases and V by 6 bases; bases with no gene match: 5. The germline V gene has CDR1 SGHRS and CDR2 YFSETQ. The CDR3 here is CASKGLAGAYNEQFF. In DNA form, the CDR3 reads TGCGCCAGCAAGGGCCTAGCGGGGGCCTACAATGAGCAGTTCTTC.

J is TRBJ1-1 and V is TRBV7-8, with D unresolved. Germline assignment: CDR1 SGHVS and CDR2 FQNEAQ. The CDR3 is made up of 14 amino acids. V was clipped by 1 base and J by 7 bases, with 13 bases between them. CDR3 nucleotides: TGTGCCAGCAGCTTAGGATTCGGTGGTGATGAAGCTTTCTTT. Its translation: CASSLGFGGDEAFF.

The chain has TRBV20-1 and TRBJ2-4; D is unresolved. The V end was cut by 3 bases, the J end by 0 bases, with 15 bases between. There are 16 residues in the CDR3. Germline CDR1 reads DFQATT; CDR2 reads SNEGSKA (reference sequence). The CDR3 DNA sequence: TGCAGTGCTAGTTCCTCTGTTGATAGAGCCAAAAACATTCAGTACTTC. This gives the protein CSASSSVDRAKNIQYF.

The chain is built from TRBV19 and TRBJ1-1, with 7 bases identical to TRBD1. The junction had 3 bases not matched to a gene; V was cut back by 6 bases and J by 5 bases. The CDR3 is made up of 12 amino acids. The V gene's germline CDR1 is LNHDA and CDR2 SQIVND (reference sequence). The DNA for the CDR3 is TGTGCCAGTAGCCGACAGGGAACTGAAGCTTTCTTT. It translates to CASSRQGTEAFF.

The chain joins TRBV6-4 to TRBJ2-1; D is possibly TRBD2 (6 bases). V dropped 4 bases and J dropped 7 bases, with 14 bases sitting between them. This CDR3 spans 14 amino acids. Germline CDR1 is MRHNA and CDR2 is SNTAGT. CDR3 sequence reads: CASSGGTAGNEQFF. DNA for the CDR3: TGTGCCAGCAGTGGCGGGACTGCCGGGAATGAGCAGTTCTTC.

The V call is TRBV19, the J call TRBJ2-2; a possible D gene is TRBD2 (5 bases). The CDR3 is made up of 14 amino acids. Germline loops: CDR1 LNHDA, CDR2 SQIVND (reference sequence). V was pared by 6 bases and J by 5 bases, with 13 bases between. The CDR3 loop reads CASRGLAGTGELFF. The CDR3 DNA reads TGTGCCAGTAGAGGTTTGGCGGGTACCGGGGAGCTGTTTTTT.

This chain connects TRBV16 to TRBJ2-6; 8 bases align to TRBD1. Germline V CDR1 and CDR2: KGHSY, FQNENV. CDR3 length equals 18 residues. Trimming cost V 3 bases and J 0 bases; bases outside gene matches: 7. The CDR3 DNA reads as TGTGCCAGCAGCCATGGGACAGGTACTTACTCTGGGGCCAACGTCCTGACTTTC. Translating it yields CASSHGTGTYSGANVLTF.

V is TRBV19 and J is TRBJ1-2; weak D call: TRBD1 (5 bases). Looked up from germline, CDR1 is LNHDA and CDR2 is SQIVND (reference sequence). This CDR3 comprises 14 residues. V lost 5 bases, J lost 3 bases, and 13 bases lay in between. In DNA, the CDR3 is TGTGCCAGTAGTGAGCCGACAGCATACTATGGCTACACCTTC. Encoded protein: CASSEPTAYYGYTF. Combining the CDR3 with reference TRBV19 and TRBJ1-2 gives the whole variable domain DGGITQSPKYLFRKEGQNVTLSCEQNLNHDAMYWYRQDPGQGLRLIYYSQIVNDFQKGDIAEGYSVSREKKESFPLTVTSAQKNPTAFYLCASSEPTAYYGYTFGSGTRLTVV.

CDR3 DNA: TGTGCCAGCAGCCGACCCCGTACCGGGACAACCGAACTCATGAACACTGAAGCTTTCTTT. This gives the protein CASSRPRTGTTELMNTEAFF. This chain uses TRBV3-1 (or the pseudogene TRBV3-2) with TRBJ1-1, with a possible D match to TRBD1 (6 bases). CDR3 length: 20 residues. Germline V gene lookup returns CDR1 LGHDT and CDR2 YNNKEL (reference sequence). V was trimmed by 4 bases and J by 0 bases, leaving 27 bases between them.